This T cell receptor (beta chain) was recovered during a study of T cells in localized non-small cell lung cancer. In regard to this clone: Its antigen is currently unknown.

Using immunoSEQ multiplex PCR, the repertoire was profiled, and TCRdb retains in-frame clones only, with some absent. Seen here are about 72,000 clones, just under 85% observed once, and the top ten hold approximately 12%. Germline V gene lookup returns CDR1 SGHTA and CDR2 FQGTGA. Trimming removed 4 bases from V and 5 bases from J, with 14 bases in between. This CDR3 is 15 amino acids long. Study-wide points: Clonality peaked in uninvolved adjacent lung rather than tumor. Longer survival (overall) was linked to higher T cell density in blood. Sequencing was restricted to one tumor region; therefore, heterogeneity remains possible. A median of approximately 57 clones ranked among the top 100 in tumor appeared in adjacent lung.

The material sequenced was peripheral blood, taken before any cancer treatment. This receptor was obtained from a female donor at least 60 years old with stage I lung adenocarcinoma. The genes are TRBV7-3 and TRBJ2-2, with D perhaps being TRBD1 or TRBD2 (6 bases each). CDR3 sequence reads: CASSSYRAGTGELFF. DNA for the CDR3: TGTGCCAGCAGCTCCTACAGGGCGGGGACCGGGGAGCTGTTTTTT.